This TCR beta chain was sequenced in a study of T cells in Graves' hyperthyroidism and ophthalmopathy. On the study more broadly: Before treatment of any kind, peripheral blood was taken at initial diagnosis.

CDR1 is MRHNA, CDR2 SNTAGT, per germline. The CDR3 sequence is 12 residues long. V lost 0 bases and J lost 7, with 6 bases in between. As regards this clonotype: Its matching antigen is unknown.

What was amplified from RNA transcripts were TCR beta CDR3 regions. Using the HTBI primer set, a first-round RT-PCR was run on the TCR CDR3. TCRdb used MiXCR to reprocess the multiplex PCR reads, holding one entry per CDR3 protein. Of roughly 40,000 distinct CDR3 sequences listed, around 56% are singletons. Diagnoses were made from clinical symptoms, serum measures (thyroxine and TRAb), thyroid ultrasound and orbital computed tomography. Study observations and caveats: Blood also showed most of the thyroid clonotypes that were expanded above 0.001.

Sequencing was carried out using blood. This chain joins TRBV6-4 and TRBJ1-1; D perhaps matches TRBD1 (6 bases). The TCR originated in a man aged 40-49 years with Graves' ophthalmopathy. The CDR3 spells CASSDSGGEAFF. The CDR3 DNA sequence: TGTGCCAGCAGTGACTCAGGGGGTGAAGCTTTCTTT.